This TCR beta chain comes out of a study of OX40 agonist ivuxolimab in advanced cancers. Study as a whole: In this trial design, patients received ivuxolimab intravenously at 0.01 to 10 mg/kg every 2 weeks. Patients with hepatocellular carcinoma, melanoma, renal cell or head and neck cancer made up the dose-escalation patients. Findings and limits, study-wide: Low normalized T-cell clonal expansion was also seen in some nonresponders. In the 0.1 to 3.0 mg/kg range, CD4+ and CD8+ blood T cells had expanded clonally by week 6.

CDR1 is SQVTM, CDR2 ANQGSEA, per germline. V gave up 4 bases and J gave up 3 bases, with 7 bases separating them. The CDR3 is 12 amino acids. A note on this clone: Antigen specificity is unknown.

Sequencing used immunoSEQ multiplex PCR; TCRdb keeps in-frame clones, though not all of them. The repertoire includes about 78,000 clones, around 86% of them detected once, and less than 0.25% sits in the top ten. This receptor was identified in an adult with an advanced solid tumor such as melanoma, head and neck, liver or kidney cancer. This sequence joins TRBV29-1 and TRBJ2-1; D is undetermined. Material: CD4+ or CD8+ T cells sorted from blood, obtained in a trial of the OX40 agonist ivuxolimab. The CDR3 is CSVVVSYNEQFF. For the CDR3, the DNA is TGCAGCGTTGTTGTCAGCTACAATGAGCAGTTCTTC.